The TCR beta chain described here comes from a study of vaccination effects on CD4 cells after COVID-19. Overall study findings and caveats: After vaccination, at late timepoints, clones induced by infection and by vaccine contracted markedly.

The ViraFEST assay expanded antigen-specific CD4+ T cells with viral peptide pools before sequencing. Isolating CD4+ T cells followed around nine days of culture. As to this clone: Its specificity is unknown.

The germline gives CDR1 LNHDA, CDR2 SQIVND (reference sequence). There are 19 residues in the CDR3. Trimming left V 6 bases short and J 2 bases short, with 26 bases between. Here immunoSEQ multiplex PCR was the method, and the copy in TCRdb shows in-frame clones only, minus some. The table has just over 30,000 clones, approximately 68% seen once. Source: CD4+ T cells from PBMCs cultured with HCoV-229E spike peptides, taken before COVID-19 vaccination. This TCR came from a human donor who received a COVID-19 vaccine. This chain uses TRBV19 with TRBJ1-5; tentatively, D is TRBD1 (5 bases). The CDR3 protein is CASSEVKVGRGVRNQPQHF. The CDR3, as DNA: TGTGCCAGTAGCGAGGTGAAGGTTGGGCGGGGGGTACGCAATCAGCCCCAGCATTTT. The full variable domain, completed using reference TRBV19 and TRBJ1-5, is DGGITQSPKYLFRKEGQNVTLSCEQNLNHDAMYWYRQDPGQGLRLIYYSQIVNDFQKGDIAEGYSVSREKKESFPLTVTSAQKNPTAFYLCASSEVKVGRGVRNQPQHFGDGTRLSIL.